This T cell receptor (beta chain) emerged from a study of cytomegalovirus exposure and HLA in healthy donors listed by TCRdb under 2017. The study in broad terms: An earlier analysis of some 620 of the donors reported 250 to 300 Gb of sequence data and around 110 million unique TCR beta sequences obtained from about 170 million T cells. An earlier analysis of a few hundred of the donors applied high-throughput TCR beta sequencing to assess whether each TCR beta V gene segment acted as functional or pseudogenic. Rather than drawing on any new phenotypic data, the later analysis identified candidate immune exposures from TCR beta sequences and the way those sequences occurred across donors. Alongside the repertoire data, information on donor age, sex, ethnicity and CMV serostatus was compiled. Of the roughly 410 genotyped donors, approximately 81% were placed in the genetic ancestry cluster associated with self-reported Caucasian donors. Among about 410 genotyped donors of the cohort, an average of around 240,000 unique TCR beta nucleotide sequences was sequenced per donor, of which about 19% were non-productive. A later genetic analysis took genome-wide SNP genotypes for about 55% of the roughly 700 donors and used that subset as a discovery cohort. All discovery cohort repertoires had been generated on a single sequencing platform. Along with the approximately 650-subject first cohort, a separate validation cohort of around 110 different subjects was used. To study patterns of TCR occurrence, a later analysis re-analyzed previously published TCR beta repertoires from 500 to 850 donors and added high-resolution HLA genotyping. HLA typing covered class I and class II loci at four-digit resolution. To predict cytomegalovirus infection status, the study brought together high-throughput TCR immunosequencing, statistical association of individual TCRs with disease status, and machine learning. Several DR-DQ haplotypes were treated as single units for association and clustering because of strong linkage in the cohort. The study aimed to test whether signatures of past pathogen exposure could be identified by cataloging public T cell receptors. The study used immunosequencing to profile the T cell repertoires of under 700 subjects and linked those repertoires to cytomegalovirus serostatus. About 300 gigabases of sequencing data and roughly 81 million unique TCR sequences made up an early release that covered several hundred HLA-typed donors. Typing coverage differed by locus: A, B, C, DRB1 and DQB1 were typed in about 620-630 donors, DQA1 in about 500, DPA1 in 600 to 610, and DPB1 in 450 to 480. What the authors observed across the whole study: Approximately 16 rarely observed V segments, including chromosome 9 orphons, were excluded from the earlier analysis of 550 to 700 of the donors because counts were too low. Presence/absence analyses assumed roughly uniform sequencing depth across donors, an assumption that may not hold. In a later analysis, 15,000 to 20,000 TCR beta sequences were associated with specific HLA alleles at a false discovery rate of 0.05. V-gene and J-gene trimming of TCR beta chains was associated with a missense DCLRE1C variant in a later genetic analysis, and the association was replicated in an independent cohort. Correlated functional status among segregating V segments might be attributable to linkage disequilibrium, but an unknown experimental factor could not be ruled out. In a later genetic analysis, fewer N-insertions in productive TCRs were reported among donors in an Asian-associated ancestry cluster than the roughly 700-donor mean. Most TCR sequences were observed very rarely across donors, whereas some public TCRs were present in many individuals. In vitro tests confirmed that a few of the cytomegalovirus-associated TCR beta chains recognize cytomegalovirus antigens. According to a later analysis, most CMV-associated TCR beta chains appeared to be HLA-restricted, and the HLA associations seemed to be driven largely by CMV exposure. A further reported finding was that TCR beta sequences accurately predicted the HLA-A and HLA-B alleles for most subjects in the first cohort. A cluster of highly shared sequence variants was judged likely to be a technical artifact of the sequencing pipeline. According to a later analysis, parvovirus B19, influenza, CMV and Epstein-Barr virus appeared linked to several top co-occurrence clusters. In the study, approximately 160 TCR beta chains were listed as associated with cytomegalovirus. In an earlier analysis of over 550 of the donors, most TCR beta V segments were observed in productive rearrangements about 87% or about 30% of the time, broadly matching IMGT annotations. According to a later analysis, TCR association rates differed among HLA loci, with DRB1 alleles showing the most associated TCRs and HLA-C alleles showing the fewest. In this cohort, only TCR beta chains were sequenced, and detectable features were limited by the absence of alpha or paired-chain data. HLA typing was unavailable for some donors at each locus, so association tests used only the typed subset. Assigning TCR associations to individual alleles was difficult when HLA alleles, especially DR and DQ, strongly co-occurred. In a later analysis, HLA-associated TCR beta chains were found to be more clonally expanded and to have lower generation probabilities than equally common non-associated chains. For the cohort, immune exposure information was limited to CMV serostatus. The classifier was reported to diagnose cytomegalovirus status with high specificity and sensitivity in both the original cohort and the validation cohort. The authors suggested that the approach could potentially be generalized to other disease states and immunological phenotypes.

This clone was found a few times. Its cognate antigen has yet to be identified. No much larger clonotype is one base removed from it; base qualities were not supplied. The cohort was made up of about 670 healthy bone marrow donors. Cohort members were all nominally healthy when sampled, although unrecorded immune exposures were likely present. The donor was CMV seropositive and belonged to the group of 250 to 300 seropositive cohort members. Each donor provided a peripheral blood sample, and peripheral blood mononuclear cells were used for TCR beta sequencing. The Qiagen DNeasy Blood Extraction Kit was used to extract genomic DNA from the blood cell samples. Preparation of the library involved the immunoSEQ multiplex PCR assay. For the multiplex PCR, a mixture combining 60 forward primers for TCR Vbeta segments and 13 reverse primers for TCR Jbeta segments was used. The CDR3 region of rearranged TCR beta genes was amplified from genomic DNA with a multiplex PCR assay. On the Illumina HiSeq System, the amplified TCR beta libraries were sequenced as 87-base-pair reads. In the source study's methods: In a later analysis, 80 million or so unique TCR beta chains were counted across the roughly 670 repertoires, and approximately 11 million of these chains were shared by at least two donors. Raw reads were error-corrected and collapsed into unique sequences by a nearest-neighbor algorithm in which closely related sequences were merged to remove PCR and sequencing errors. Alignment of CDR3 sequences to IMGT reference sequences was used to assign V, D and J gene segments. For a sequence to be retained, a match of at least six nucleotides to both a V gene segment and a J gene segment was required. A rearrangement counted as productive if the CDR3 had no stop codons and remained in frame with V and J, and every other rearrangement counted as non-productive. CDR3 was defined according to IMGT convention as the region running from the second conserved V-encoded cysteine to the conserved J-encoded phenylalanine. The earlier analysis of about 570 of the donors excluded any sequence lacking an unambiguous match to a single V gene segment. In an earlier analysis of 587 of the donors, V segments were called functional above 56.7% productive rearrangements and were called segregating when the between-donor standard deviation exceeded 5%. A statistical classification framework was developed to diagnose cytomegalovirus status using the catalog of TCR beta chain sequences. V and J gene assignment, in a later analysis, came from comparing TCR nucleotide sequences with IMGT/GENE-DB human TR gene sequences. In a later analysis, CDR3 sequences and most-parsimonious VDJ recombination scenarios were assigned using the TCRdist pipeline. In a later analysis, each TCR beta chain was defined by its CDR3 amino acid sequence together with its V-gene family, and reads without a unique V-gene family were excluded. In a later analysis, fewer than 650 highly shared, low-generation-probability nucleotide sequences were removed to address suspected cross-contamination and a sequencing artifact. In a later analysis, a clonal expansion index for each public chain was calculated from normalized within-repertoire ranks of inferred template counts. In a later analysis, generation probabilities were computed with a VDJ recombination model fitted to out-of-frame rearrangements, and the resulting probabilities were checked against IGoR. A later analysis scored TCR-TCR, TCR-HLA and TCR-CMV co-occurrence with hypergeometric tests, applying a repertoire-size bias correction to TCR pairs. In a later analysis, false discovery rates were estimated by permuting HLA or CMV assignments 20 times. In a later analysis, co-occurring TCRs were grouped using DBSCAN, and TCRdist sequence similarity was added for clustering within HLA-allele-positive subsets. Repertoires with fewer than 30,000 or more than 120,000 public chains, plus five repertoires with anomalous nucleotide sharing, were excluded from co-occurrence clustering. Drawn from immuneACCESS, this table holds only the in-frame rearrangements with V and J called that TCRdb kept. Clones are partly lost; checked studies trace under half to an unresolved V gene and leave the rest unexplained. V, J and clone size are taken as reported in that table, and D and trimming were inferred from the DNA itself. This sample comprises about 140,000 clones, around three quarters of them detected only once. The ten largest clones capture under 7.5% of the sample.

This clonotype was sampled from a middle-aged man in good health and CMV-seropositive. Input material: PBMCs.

The DNA is TGTGCCAGCAGTCGACAGGGGGTATACGAGCAGTACTTC. Its translation is CASSRQGVYEQYF. The chain is encoded by TRBV6-1 joined to TRBJ2-7; 9 junctional bases match TRBD1. Unmatched junction bases come to 3, with V trimmed by 5 bases and J by 4 bases. The CDR3 runs 13 residues from the cysteine to the phenylalanine. Kept here is only the CDR3 DNA, which spans 39 bases and is read in frame from base 1. The germline V gene encodes CDR1 MNHNS and CDR2 SASEGT.